These T cell receptor beta chains were read from a single sample in a study of cytomegalovirus exposure and HLA in healthy donors. Profiled with immunoSEQ multiplex PCR; TCRdb holds only in-frame clones, not every one. The sample has approximately 140,000 clones; more than 85% are singletons. Sequencing used PBMCs. These receptors all stem from a man between 18 and 35 years old in good health and CMV-seropositive. Both conserved end residues are part of each CDR3. D genes are given only for firm matches. Clone size is given for some rows only: seen once, a few or many times, or a class if the clone is expanded.

abundance: NA; v_gene: TRBV5-4; d_gene: NA; j_gene: TRBJ1-1; CDR3nt: TGTGCCAGCAGCCCGTCCCAGGGTGAGAACACTGAAGCTTTCTTT; CDR3aa: CASSPSQGENTEAFF
abundance: NA; v_gene: TRBV19; d_gene: TRBD1; j_gene: TRBJ1-1; CDR3nt: TGTGCCAGTAGTAGCCGACAGGGGGCCGCGAGAACTGAAGCTTTCTTT; CDR3aa: CASSSRQGAARTEAFF
abundance: NA; v_gene: TRBV19; d_gene: TRBD1; j_gene: TRBJ1-2; CDR3nt: TGTGCCAGTAGTAAAAACAGGGGGTATGGCTACACCTTC; CDR3aa: CASSKNRGYGYTF
abundance: NA; v_gene: TRBV6-1; d_gene: NA; j_gene: TRBJ1-5; CDR3nt: TGTGCCAGCAGTGAGCAGGACTTAAATCAGCCCCAGCATTTT; CDR3aa: CASSEQDLNQPQHF
abundance: few; v_gene: TRBV2; d_gene: NA; j_gene: TRBJ1-2; CDR3nt: TGTGCCAGCAGTGCCCTGAACAGCTATGGCTACACCTTC; CDR3aa: CASSALNSYGYTF
abundance: NA; v_gene: TRBV18; d_gene: NA; j_gene: TRBJ1-2; CDR3nt: TGTGCCAGCTCACCAAAGGGGAGGAAGGGCCAAAGTTATGATGGCTACACCTTC; CDR3aa: CASSPKGRKGQSYDGYTF
abundance: NA; v_gene: TRBV5-1; d_gene: TRBD2; j_gene: TRBJ2-2; CDR3nt: TGCGCCAGCAGTGGACTAGCGGGGATGAACACCGGGGAGCTGTTTTTT; CDR3aa: CASSGLAGMNTGELFF
abundance: NA; v_gene: TRBV30; d_gene: NA; j_gene: TRBJ1-1; CDR3nt: TGTGCCTGGGGGGCACCGAACACTGAAGCTTTCTTT; CDR3aa: CAWGAPNTEAFF
abundance: NA; v_gene: TRBV29-1; d_gene: NA; j_gene: TRBJ2-1; CDR3nt: TGCAGCGTAGAATTTACAGGGATCGGGGATGAGCAGTTCTTC; CDR3aa: CSVEFTGIGDEQFF
abundance: NA; v_gene: TRBV29-1; d_gene: NA; j_gene: TRBJ1-1; CDR3nt: TGCAGCGTTGGAGGGGGGGCATCTGAAGCTTTCTTT; CDR3aa: CSVGGGASEAFF
abundance: NA; v_gene: TRBV18; d_gene: NA; j_gene: TRBJ2-3; CDR3nt: TGTGCCAGCTCACCACGGGGGGAAGCCACAGATACGCAGTATTTT; CDR3aa: CASSPRGEATDTQYF
abundance: NA; v_gene: TRBV6-1; d_gene: NA; j_gene: TRBJ2-1; CDR3nt: TGTGCCAGCACCGCCCCGTCAGGGAACAATGAGCAGTTCTTC; CDR3aa: CASTAPSGNNEQFF
abundance: NA; v_gene: TRBV6-1; d_gene: NA; j_gene: TRBJ2-3; CDR3nt: TGTGCCAGCAGTTCGAACCGGGATACGCAGTATTTT; CDR3aa: CASSSNRDTQYF
abundance: NA; v_gene: TRBV4-1; d_gene: TRBD1; j_gene: TRBJ1-1; CDR3nt: TGCGCCAGCAGCCCTTACGGACAGGGGCTGAACACTGAAGCTTTCTTT; CDR3aa: CASSPYGQGLNTEAFF
abundance: NA; v_gene: TRBV9; d_gene: TRBD1; j_gene: TRBJ2-7; CDR3nt: TGTGCCAGCAGCGTCACAGGGGGCGACGAGCAGTACTTC; CDR3aa: CASSVTGGDEQYF
abundance: NA; v_gene: TRBV15; d_gene: NA; j_gene: TRBJ2-6; CDR3nt: TGTGCCACCAGCATGGGGGGAGATTCTGGGGCCAACGTCCTGACTTTC; CDR3aa: CATSMGGDSGANVLTF
abundance: NA; v_gene: TRBV7-7; d_gene: TRBD1; j_gene: TRBJ2-3; CDR3nt: TGTGCCAGCAGCATGGGGACAGGGAGTACAGATACGCAGTATTTT; CDR3aa: CASSMGTGSTDTQYF
abundance: NA; v_gene: TRBV2; d_gene: NA; j_gene: TRBJ2-3; CDR3nt: TGTGCCAGCACTTGGGGCGGTGGTACAGATACGCAGTATTTT; CDR3aa: CASTWGGGTDTQYF
abundance: NA; v_gene: TRBV5-1; d_gene: TRBD1; j_gene: TRBJ2-1; CDR3nt: TGCGCCAGCAGCTTGGCCCGGGACAGGTTATCCTCTTTCTCCTACAATGAGCAGTTCTTC; CDR3aa: CASSLARDRLSSFSYNEQFF
abundance: NA; v_gene: TRBV27; d_gene: NA; j_gene: TRBJ2-7; CDR3nt: TGTGCCAGCTCCGGTGGACACATGAACTACGAGCAGTACTTC; CDR3aa: CASSGGHMNYEQYF
abundance: NA; v_gene: TRBV2; d_gene: TRBD1; j_gene: TRBJ2-7; CDR3nt: TGTGCCAGCGAACTGACAGGGATTCTCCTAAACGAGCAGTACTTC; CDR3aa: CASELTGILLNEQYF
abundance: NA; v_gene: TRBV5-1; d_gene: NA; j_gene: TRBJ2-6; CDR3nt: TGCGCCAGCAGCTTGGATTTCTGGGGGGAAAGTGGGGCCAACGTCCTGACTTTC; CDR3aa: CASSLDFWGESGANVLTF
abundance: NA; v_gene: TRBV6-1; d_gene: NA; j_gene: TRBJ1-4; CDR3nt: TGTGCCAGCAGTGAAATAGGCAGGGGCGGGGAAAAACTGTTTTTT; CDR3aa: CASSEIGRGGEKLFF
abundance: NA; v_gene: TRBV6-5; d_gene: TRBD1; j_gene: TRBJ2-3; CDR3nt: TGTGCCAGCAGGGACAGGGGCCCCACAGATACGCAGTATTTT; CDR3aa: CASRDRGPTDTQYF
abundance: NA; v_gene: TRBV11-3; d_gene: NA; j_gene: TRBJ2-3; CDR3nt: TGTGCCAGCAGCCCCGACAGGGAGGTGACAGATACGCAGTATTTT; CDR3aa: CASSPDREVTDTQYF
abundance: NA; v_gene: TRBV7-9; d_gene: NA; j_gene: TRBJ2-5; CDR3nt: TGTGCCAGCAGCTTAGGGCCGGGAAGCGTGGAGACCCAGTACTTC; CDR3aa: CASSLGPGSVETQYF
abundance: NA; v_gene: TRBV5-1; d_gene: NA; j_gene: TRBJ2-1; CDR3nt: TGCGCCAGCTCGTCGGGGTCCAGCGGAGGAAATGAGCAGTTCTTC; CDR3aa: CASSSGSSGGNEQFF
abundance: NA; v_gene: TRBV19; d_gene: NA; j_gene: TRBJ2-7; CDR3nt: TGTGCCAGTAGTCCCGGAGGGGTCGGGGGAACCTACGAGCAGTACTTC; CDR3aa: CASSPGGVGGTYEQYF
abundance: NA; v_gene: TRBV7-3; d_gene: TRBD1; j_gene: TRBJ1-1; CDR3nt: TGTGCCAGCAGCCCCCAGGGGGGACCGAACACTGAAGCTTTCTTT; CDR3aa: CASSPQGGPNTEAFF
abundance: NA; v_gene: TRBV28; d_gene: TRBD2; j_gene: TRBJ2-3; CDR3nt: TGTGCCAGCAGTCTTAGCGGGGTCACAGATACGCAGTATTTT; CDR3aa: CASSLSGVTDTQYF
abundance: NA; v_gene: TRBV5-6; d_gene: NA; j_gene: TRBJ1-5; CDR3nt: TGTGCCAGCAGCTTGGTGGGGGGGAATCAGCCCCAGCATTTT; CDR3aa: CASSLVGGNQPQHF
abundance: NA; v_gene: TRBV19; d_gene: NA; j_gene: TRBJ2-7; CDR3nt: TGTGCCAGTAGTATCGCCCACAGATCCGAGCAGTACTTC; CDR3aa: CASSIAHRSEQYF
abundance: NA; v_gene: TRBV5-6; d_gene: NA; j_gene: TRBJ2-1; CDR3nt: TGTGCCAGCAGCTCTAAATACAATGAGCAGTTCTTC; CDR3aa: CASSSKYNEQFF
abundance: NA; v_gene: TRBV6-5; d_gene: TRBD2; j_gene: TRBJ2-3; CDR3nt: TGTGCCAGCAGTTCCCCAGCAGCGGGAGAACCAGATACGCAGTATTTT; CDR3aa: CASSSPAAGEPDTQYF
abundance: NA; v_gene: TRBV25-1; d_gene: NA; j_gene: TRBJ2-5; CDR3nt: TGTGCCAGCAGTGATCGGGGGTCGTCTCAAGAGACCCAGTACTTC; CDR3aa: CASSDRGSSQETQYF
abundance: NA; v_gene: TRBV5-8; d_gene: TRBD1; j_gene: TRBJ2-2; CDR3nt: TGTGCCAGCAGCTCAGACAGGGGTTGGAACACCGGGGAGCTGTTTTTT; CDR3aa: CASSSDRGWNTGELFF
abundance: NA; v_gene: TRBV18; d_gene: NA; j_gene: TRBJ1-5; CDR3nt: TGTGCCAGCTCACCAAACGACAGGCTCAATCAGCCCCAGCATTTT; CDR3aa: CASSPNDRLNQPQHF
abundance: NA; v_gene: TRBV7-9; d_gene: NA; j_gene: TRBJ2-7; CDR3nt: TGTGCCAGCAGCCCCGGGGATACGGGCGAGCAGTACTTC; CDR3aa: CASSPGDTGEQYF
abundance: NA; v_gene: TRBV6-1; d_gene: NA; j_gene: TRBJ2-3; CDR3nt: TGTGCCAGCAGTGAAAGACAGGACTTCTACGACACTAGCACAGATACGCAGTATTTT; CDR3aa: CASSERQDFYDTSTDTQYF
abundance: NA; v_gene: TRBV27; d_gene: NA; j_gene: TRBJ2-4; CDR3nt: TGTGCCAGCAGTTCTAGATTAGCCAAAAACATTCAGTACTTC; CDR3aa: CASSSRLAKNIQYF
abundance: once; v_gene: TRBV19; d_gene: TRBD1; j_gene: TRBJ1-5; CDR3nt: TGTGCCAGTAGTACAGGGGGTGGTCAGCCCCAGCATTTT; CDR3aa: CASSTGGGQPQHF
abundance: NA; v_gene: TRBV9; d_gene: NA; j_gene: TRBJ2-1; CDR3nt: TGTGCCAGCAGCTTCAATGAGGGCTCCTACAATGAGCAGTTCTTC; CDR3aa: CASSFNEGSYNEQFF
abundance: NA; v_gene: TRBV5-1; d_gene: TRBD2; j_gene: TRBJ2-1; CDR3nt: TGCGCCAGCAGTTTAACTAGCGGGCCCTACAATGAGCAGTTCTTC; CDR3aa: CASSLTSGPYNEQFF
abundance: NA; v_gene: TRBV21-1; d_gene: NA; j_gene: TRBJ2-1; CDR3nt: TGTGCCAGCAGCAACCGGGACAGGGGGTCTCGAGAGTGGTTCTTC; CDR3aa: CASSNRDRGSREWFF
abundance: few; v_gene: TRBV18; d_gene: NA; j_gene: TRBJ2-7; CDR3nt: TGTGCCAGCTCACCGAATTACCAGGGGTACGAGCAGTACTTC; CDR3aa: CASSPNYQGYEQYF
abundance: NA; v_gene: TRBV11-2; d_gene: NA; j_gene: TRBJ2-5; CDR3nt: TGTGCCAGCAGCTCAGCCGGGGAAAAGGAGACCCAGTACTTC; CDR3aa: CASSSAGEKETQYF
abundance: few; v_gene: TRBV6-1; d_gene: TRBD2; j_gene: TRBJ2-3; CDR3nt: TGTGCCAGCAGTGCGACCGGTTGGGGAGCGGGGGGAACCACAGATACGCAGTATTTT; CDR3aa: CASSATGWGAGGTTDTQYF
abundance: NA; v_gene: TRBV7-6; d_gene: TRBD2; j_gene: TRBJ2-2; CDR3nt: TGTGCCAGCAGCGCCCTTCAGGCGGGAGCCTCTGCCGGGCTGTTTTTT; CDR3aa: CASSALQAGASAGLFF
abundance: NA; v_gene: TRBV6-1; d_gene: TRBD1; j_gene: TRBJ2-3; CDR3nt: TGTGCCAGCAGGGGGGACAGGGAGCCAGATACGCAGTATTTT; CDR3aa: CASRGDREPDTQYF
abundance: NA; v_gene: TRBV6-6; d_gene: NA; j_gene: TRBJ2-5; CDR3nt: TGTGCCAGCACTCCGGGGGGCGAAGAGACCCAGTACTTC; CDR3aa: CASTPGGEETQYF
abundance: few; v_gene: TRBV30; d_gene: TRBD1; j_gene: TRBJ2-2; CDR3nt: TGTGCCTGGCGGGACAGGGGGTACACCGGGGAGCTGTTTTTT; CDR3aa: CAWRDRGYTGELFF
abundance: once; v_gene: TRBV5-4; d_gene: NA; j_gene: TRBJ2-2; CDR3nt: TGTGCCAGCAGCTTCTCACAGGCCGGGGAGCTGTTTTTT; CDR3aa: CASSFSQAGELFF
abundance: NA; v_gene: TRBV19; d_gene: TRBD2; j_gene: TRBJ2-7; CDR3nt: TGTGCCAGTACACGGGGAAGCGGGAGTGTCTACGAGCAGTACTTC; CDR3aa: CASTRGSGSVYEQYF